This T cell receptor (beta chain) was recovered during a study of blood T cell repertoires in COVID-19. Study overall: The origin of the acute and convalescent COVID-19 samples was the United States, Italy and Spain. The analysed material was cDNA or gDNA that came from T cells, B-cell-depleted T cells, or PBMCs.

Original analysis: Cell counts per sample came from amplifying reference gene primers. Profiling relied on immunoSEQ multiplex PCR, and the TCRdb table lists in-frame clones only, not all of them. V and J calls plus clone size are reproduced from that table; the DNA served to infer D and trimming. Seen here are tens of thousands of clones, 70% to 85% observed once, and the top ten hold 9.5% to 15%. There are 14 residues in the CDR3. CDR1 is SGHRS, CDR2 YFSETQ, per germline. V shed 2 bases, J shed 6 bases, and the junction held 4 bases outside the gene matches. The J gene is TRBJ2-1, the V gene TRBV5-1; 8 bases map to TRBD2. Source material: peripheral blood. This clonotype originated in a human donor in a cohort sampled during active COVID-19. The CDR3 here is CASSFRTSSNEQFF. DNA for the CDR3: TGCGCCAGCAGCTTCCGGACTAGCTCCAATGAGCAGTTCTTC.